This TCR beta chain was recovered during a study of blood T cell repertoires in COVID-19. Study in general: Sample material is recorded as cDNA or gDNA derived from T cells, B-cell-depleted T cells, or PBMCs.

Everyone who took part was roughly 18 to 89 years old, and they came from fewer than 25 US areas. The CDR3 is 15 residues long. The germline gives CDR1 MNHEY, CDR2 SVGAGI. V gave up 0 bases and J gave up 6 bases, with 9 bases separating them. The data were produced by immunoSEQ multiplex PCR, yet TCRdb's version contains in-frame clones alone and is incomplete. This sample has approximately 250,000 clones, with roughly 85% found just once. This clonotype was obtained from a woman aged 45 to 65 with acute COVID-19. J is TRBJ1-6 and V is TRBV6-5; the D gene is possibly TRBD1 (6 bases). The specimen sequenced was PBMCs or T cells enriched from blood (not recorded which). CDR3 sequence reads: CASSYSQGPNSPLHF. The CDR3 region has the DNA TGTGCCAGCAGTTACTCACAGGGCCCTAATTCACCCCTCCACTTT.